These 24 T cell receptor beta chains were sequenced from one sample in a study of early T cells in non-severe SARS-CoV-2 infection. Via MiXCR, TCRdb re-called the 5' RACE reads, giving one row per CDR3 protein. Here the sample spans about 110,000 distinct CDR3 sequences, 12% being singletons. What was sequenced was whole blood. The origin of the receptors is an adult who was a healthcare worker with PCR-confirmed SARS-CoV-2 infection or an uninfected control (not recorded which).

This chain connects TRBV28 to TRBJ2-3; 7 nucleotides line up with TRBD2. The CDR3 has 15 amino acids. Germline V lookup: CDR1 MDHEN, CDR2 SYDVKM. The V gene end was trimmed by 3 bases and the J gene end by 4 bases; junction bases not matched to a gene: 7. The CDR3, as DNA: TGTGCCAGCAGTTTGGCAGGACTAGGGGCAGATACGCAGTATTTT. Translation gives CASSLAGLGADTQYF.

This chain connects TRBV29-1 to TRBJ2-1; 8 bases are a match to TRBD2. CDR1 and CDR2 from the germline V gene are SQVTM and ANQGSEA. V shed 8 bases, J shed 4 bases, and the junction held 4 bases outside the gene matches. CDR3 length: 12 amino acids. The CDR3 is CSTIAGYNEQFF. The DNA of the CDR3 is TGCAGCACAATAGCGGGGTACAATGAGCAGTTCTTC.

This clonotype has more than one count but fewer than ten. This rearrangement joins TRBV5-1 to TRBJ1-6; D is perhaps TRBD1 (5 bases). The CDR3 has 15 amino acids. The germline V gene has CDR1 SGHRS and CDR2 YFSETQ. Trimming shortened V by 5 bases and J by 0 bases, and 9 bases separated the two germline ends. As DNA, the CDR3 is TGCGCCAGCAGTACGGGGGACTCCTATAATTCACCCCTCCACTTT. Its protein is CASSTGDSYNSPLHF.

The CDR3 DNA reads as TGTGCCAGCAGCGGACGGGATACGCAGTATTTT. Its protein product is CASSGRDTQYF. The gene calls are TRBV3-1 and TRBJ2-3, with D hard to call. Trimming shortened V by 5 bases and J by 6 bases, and 6 bases separated the two germline ends. The CDR3 consists of 11 residues. Germline V lookup: CDR1 LGHDT, CDR2 YNNKEL (reference sequence).

This clonotype appeared a few times. The rearrangement joins TRBV6-1 to TRBJ2-3, with 10 bases lining up with TRBD2. V trimming: 1 base; J trimming: 6 bases; junction bases outside the gene matches: 7. The germline V gene encodes CDR1 MNHNS and CDR2 SASEGT. The CDR3 is made up of 16 amino acids. CDR3 nucleotides: TGTGCCAGCAGTGAAGGGGGACGGGGACTAGCGGATACGCAGTATTTT. Amino acids: CASSEGGRGLADTQYF.

This clonotype was recorded at least ten times. The chain carries TRBV7-2 and TRBJ1-5; D is perhaps TRBD1 (5 bases). From germline, CDR1 is SGHTA and CDR2 FQGNSA. There are 13 residues in the CDR3. Deletions cut 5 bases from V and 3 bases from J, with 8 bases between. CDR3 nucleotides: TGTGCCAGCAGCCCGGACATCAATCAGCCCCAGCATTTT. Protein product: CASSPDINQPQHF. The full variable domain, in which reference TRBV7-2 and TRBJ1-5 provide the parts outside the CDR3, is GAGVSQSPSNKVTEKGKDVELRCDPISGHTALYWYRQSLGQGLEFLIYFQGNSAPDKSGLPSDRFSAERTGGSVSTLTIQRTQQEDSAVYLCASSPDINQPQHFGDGTRLSIL.

In its sample, this clonotype was seen a few times. The chain employs TRBV12-3 or TRBV12-4 and TRBJ2-3; D may be TRBD1 (6 bases). The CDR3 loop spans 14 amino acids. V lost 7 bases to trimming and J lost 6 bases, with 17 bases between them. The chain's CDR3 is CASTKGEGWDTQYF. CDR3 coding DNA: TGTGCCAGCACCAAGGGGGAAGGTTGGGATACGCAGTATTTT.

This clonotype has ten or more counts. CDR3 sequence (DNA): TGTGCCAGCAGTTACTTACGAACGGTGGAGCCCCAGCATTTT. This gives the protein CASSYLRTVEPQHF. This chain joins TRBV6-6 and TRBJ1-5; D remains unclear. Germline V gene sequence: CDR1 MNHNY, CDR2 SVGAGI (reference sequence). The CDR3 is made up of 14 amino acids. V lost 1 base, J lost 8 bases, and 12 bases lay in between.

By its share, this clonotype is medium-sized (0.01 to 0.1%). The chain has TRBV7-9 and TRBJ1-5; 7 nucleotides line up with TRBD1. V trimming: 5 bases; J trimming: 6 bases; junction bases outside the gene matches: 10. Germline-derived CDR1 and CDR2 are SEHNR and FQNEAQ (reference sequence). The CDR3 extends over 15 amino acids. The CDR3 DNA sequence: TGTGCCAGCAGCACAGGGGTAGGGCTCGGTCAGCCCCAGCATTTT. Its translation: CASSTGVGLGQPQHF.

The V call is TRBV6-2 or TRBV6-3, the J call TRBJ2-3; the match to TRBD2 covers 7 bases. The germline gives CDR1 MNHEY, CDR2 SVGEGT. V was pared by 6 bases and J by 6 bases, with 12 bases of the junction left unmatched. The CDR3 extends over 15 amino acids. In DNA, the CDR3 is TGTGCCAGCAGGGACGGCGGGACTATAGGGGATACGCAGTATTTT. Its protein product is CASRDGGTIGDTQYF.

This clonotype was detected only a few times. V gene TRBV9 combines with J gene TRBJ2-6, with 10 bases matching TRBD1. Germline lookup yields CDR1 SGDLS and CDR2 YYNGEE. The trim removed 5 bases at V and 0 bases at J, leaving 5 bases unmatched. The CDR3 runs to 17 residues. For the CDR3, the DNA is TGTGCCAGCAGGAGGGGACAGGGGAGCTCTGGGGCCAACGTCCTGACTTTC. Amino acids: CASRRGQGSSGANVLTF.

This clonotype was detected a few times. The J gene is TRBJ1-4, the V gene TRBV30; D uncertain. This CDR3 spans 12 amino acids. Germline loops: CDR1 GTSNPN, CDR2 SVGIG (reference sequence). Trimming stripped 3 bases from V and 4 bases from J, with 6 bases between. The CDR3 here is CAWRLGNEKLFF. The CDR3 nucleotides read TGTGCCTGGAGGCTCGGTAATGAAAAACTGTTTTTT.

This clonotype was recorded at least ten times. The rearrangement uses TRBV29-1 and TRBJ1-1; a weak D match, TRBD1 (6 bases). Germline V lookup: CDR1 SQVTM, CDR2 ANQGSEA. The CDR3 spans 13 residues. Trimming took 2 bases from V and 3 from J, leaving 10 bases between them. The CDR3, as DNA: TGCAGCGTTGAAACGACAGGCGACACTGAAGCTTTCTTT. It yields the protein CSVETTGDTEAFF.

At least ten counts were recorded for this clonotype. The rearrangement links TRBV7-6 to TRBJ2-1; 7 positions agree with TRBD1. This CDR3 is 14 amino acids long. Germline CDR1 reads SGHVS; CDR2 reads FNYEAQ. V shed 0 bases, J shed 7 bases, and the junction held 3 bases outside the gene matches. The CDR3 nucleotides read TGTGCCAGCAGCTTAGCGGGGACAGTGAATGAGCAGTTCTTC. Its translation is CASSLAGTVNEQFF.

This clonotype came up many times. J is TRBJ1-2 and V is TRBV5-1, with 7 nucleotides matching TRBD1. The CDR3 loop spans 13 amino acids. Germline V gives CDR1 SGHRS, CDR2 YFSETQ. The ends lost 4 bases at V and 2 bases at J; junction bases unmatched: 2. Here the CDR3 DNA reads TGCGCCAGCAGCCCGGGACAGAACTATGGCTACACCTTC. This encodes CASSPGQNYGYTF.

This clonotype showed up many times. The chain has TRBV18 and TRBJ2-7, with D possibly TRBD2 on 5 matching bases. V was pared by 3 bases and J by 9 bases, with 24 bases between. This CDR3 contains 16 residues. From germline, CDR1 is KGHSH and CDR2 LQKENI. Written as DNA, the CDR3 is TGTGCCAGCTCACCTCTAAGAGAGGCGGGCCTACGAGGGCAGTACTTC. Translation: CASSPLREAGLRGQYF.

The CDR3: CASSTRPAHNEQFF. DNA for the CDR3: TGTGCCAGCTCAACGAGGCCCGCCCACAATGAGCAGTTCTTC. V usage is TRBV18 and J usage is TRBJ2-1; unclear D gene. The CDR3 consists of 14 residues. CDR1 and CDR2 from the germline V gene are KGHSH and LQKENI. Trimming took 5 bases from V and 5 from J, leaving 13 bases between them.

The chain recombines TRBV29-1 with TRBJ2-4; D is possibly TRBD1 or TRBD2 (5 bases each). V was cut by 1 base and J by 8 bases, with 9 bases left in between. The CDR3 extends over 12 amino acids. The germline V gene has CDR1 SQVTM and CDR2 ANQGSEA. CDR3 coding DNA: TGCAGCGTTGAAGCAGGGCGGGACATTCAGTACTTC. Amino acids: CSVEAGRDIQYF.

This clonotype was found a few times. This sequence joins TRBV10-3 and TRBJ2-3, with 7 bases matching TRBD2. CDR1 is ENHRY, CDR2 SYGVKD, per germline. The ends lost 8 bases at V and 2 bases at J; junction bases unmatched: 1. The CDR3 has 12 residues. Here the CDR3 DNA reads TGTGCCATCGGGGGGGACACAGATACGCAGTATTTT. Its protein is CAIGGDTDTQYF.

This clonotype was found a few times. CDR3 loop: CASKTSYNEQFF. The CDR3 DNA is TGCGCCAGTAAGACTAGCTACAATGAGCAGTTCTTC. The genes are TRBV5-1 and TRBJ2-1, with a weak D call TRBD2 (6 bases). Germline V gene lookup returns CDR1 SGHRS and CDR2 YFSETQ. The CDR3 is 12 amino acids. With 8 bases removed from V and 3 bases from J, the gap between germline ends came to 9 bases.

The chain couples TRBV2 to TRBJ1-1; TRBD1 might be the D (5 bases). Trimming took off 5 bases at V and 4 bases at J, with 17 bases between the two ends. Per the germline V gene, CDR1 is SNHLY and CDR2 is FYNNEI. The CDR3 totals 15 residues. For the CDR3, the DNA is TGTGCCAGCAGTCCTATGGGGGAAAGGTTCACTGAAGCTTTCTTT. This sequence encodes CASSPMGERFTEAFF. The full variable domain, with the rest looked up from reference TRBV2 and TRBJ1-1, is EPEVTQTPSHQVTQMGQEVILRCVPISNHLYFYWYRQILGQKVEFLVSFYNNEISEKSEIFDDQFSVERPDGSNFTLKIRSTKLEDSAMYFCASSPMGERFTEAFFGQGTRLTVV.

The table lists this clonotype with a few counts. The V call is TRBV7-8, the J call TRBJ2-2; 7 bases fit TRBD1. From germline, CDR1 is SGHVS and CDR2 FQNEAQ. Germline trimming cut 2 bases from V and 1 base from J; bases unmatched to any gene: 4. This CDR3 contains 16 residues. The CDR3 protein is CASSLKGARNTGELFF. CDR3 coding DNA: TGTGCCAGCAGCTTAAAGGGGGCAAGGAACACCGGGGAGCTGTTTTTT.

This chain connects TRBV3-1 to TRBJ2-7, with D hard to call. Between the trimmed V and J ends, which lost 5 bases and 3 bases, there was a span of 5 bases. CDR1 is LGHDT and CDR2 is YNNKEL in the germline V gene (reference sequence). The CDR3 loop spans 11 amino acids. In DNA, the CDR3 is TGTGCCAGCAGCTCCATCTACGAGCAGTACTTC. The encoded protein is CASSSIYEQYF.

In its sample, this clonotype was seen many times. This chain joins TRBV18 and TRBJ2-4, with D hard to call. V was clipped by 2 bases and J by 4 bases, with 9 bases between them. Per germline, CDR1 KGHSH and CDR2 LQKENI. CDR3 length: 14 residues. The CDR3 nucleotides read TGTGCCAGCTCACCAACGGCAGTGAAAAACATTCAGTACTTC. Its translation: CASSPTAVKNIQYF.